Following are 4 T cell receptor beta chains from one sample sequenced in a study of blood T cell repertoires in COVID-19. Here immunoSEQ multiplex PCR was the method, and the copy in TCRdb shows in-frame clones only, minus some. There are 130,000 or so clones in the sample; 85% to 90% occur only once, and roughly 18% lies in the top ten. Sequencing was done on a sample of peripheral blood. The receptors stem from a man aged 45-65 years with active or convalescent COVID-19.

The V call is TRBV5-1, the J call TRBJ1-3; D unclear. The CDR3 totals 17 residues. Trimming shortened V by 4 bases and J by 2 bases, and 19 bases separated the two germline ends. The germline V gene has CDR1 SGHRS and CDR2 YFSETQ. The CDR3 sequence: CASSHEPGLLAGNTIYF. CDR3 sequence (DNA): TGCGCCAGCAGCCACGAACCCGGACTTCTGGCTGGAAACACCATATATTTT. The full variable domain, in which reference TRBV5-1 and TRBJ1-3 provide the parts outside the CDR3, is KAGVTQTPRYLIKTRGQQVTLSCSPISGHRSVSWYQQTPGQGLQFLFEYFSETQRNKGNFPGRFSGRQFSNSRSEMNVSTLELGDSALYLCASSHEPGLLAGNTIYFGEGSWLTVV.

V and J are TRBV19 and TRBJ2-4, with unresolved D. This CDR3 has 15 residues. CDR1 LNHDA and CDR2 SQIVND come from the germline V gene (reference sequence). Trimming left V 1 base short and J 0 bases short, with 7 bases between. The CDR3 here is CASSIVSVAKNIQYF. The CDR3 region has the DNA TGTGCCAGTAGTATAGTGAGTGTAGCCAAAAACATTCAGTACTTC. The full variable domain, its missing parts supplied by reference TRBV19 and TRBJ2-4, is DGGITQSPKYLFRKEGQNVTLSCEQNLNHDAMYWYRQDPGQGLRLIYYSQIVNDFQKGDIAEGYSVSREKKESFPLTVTSAQKNPTAFYLCASSIVSVAKNIQYFGAGTRLSVL.

The rearrangement joins TRBV2 to TRBJ2-7, with D maybe TRBD2 (6 bases). Trimming cost V 8 bases and J 7 bases, with 24 bases left between them. Germline lookup yields CDR1 SNHLY and CDR2 FYNNEI. The CDR3 is 15 residues long. For the CDR3, the DNA is TGTGCCAGCGGAGCCGGAGGGGACGTACTTATGGAGCAGTACTTC. As protein: CASGAGGDVLMEQYF. Using reference TRBV2 and TRBJ2-7 for the parts outside the CDR3, the full variable domain is EPEVTQTPSHQVTQMGQEVILRCVPISNHLYFYWYRQILGQKVEFLVSFYNNEISEKSEIFDDQFSVERPDGSNFTLKIRSTKLEDSAMYFCASGAGGDVLMEQYFGPGTRLTVT.

CDR3 protein: CASSYPRTGGTGQNIQYF. CDR3 nucleotides: TGTGCCAGCAGTTACCCCCGGACAGGGGGGACAGGGCAAAACATTCAGTACTTC. The chain is built from TRBV6-2 or TRBV6-3 and TRBJ2-4; 10 bases are shared with TRBD1. From germline, CDR1 is MNHEY and CDR2 SVGEGT. The CDR3 is 18 residues long. V dropped 2 bases and J dropped 5; count of bases not matched to a gene: 12.